Presented here are 31 T cell receptor beta chains from one specimen sequenced in a study of CD8 T cells in Susac syndrome. cDNA came from approximately 0.5 to 1 ug RNA primed by random hexamers. TCRdb passed the immunoSEQ multiplex PCR reads through MiXCR, listing each CDR3 protein once. The table lists some 450,000 distinct CDR3 sequences, more than 80% of them singletons. Input material: CD8+ T cells from PBMCs. These receptors all stem from a human donor with multiple sclerosis.

This sequence joins TRBV6-6 and TRBJ2-5; possibly TRBD2 for D (5 bases). Deletions cut 4 bases from V and 1 base from J, with 16 bases between. From germline, CDR1 is MNHNY and CDR2 SVGAGI (reference sequence). The CDR3 has 16 residues. This CDR3 is CASSSTPAGSQETQYF. As DNA, the CDR3 is TGTGCCAGCAGTTCCACCCCGGCGGGTTCCCAAGAGACCCAGTACTTC.

This clonotype was seen a handful of times. The chain links TRBV6-1 to TRBJ2-1; tentatively, D is TRBD1 or TRBD2 (5 bases each). The V gene's germline CDR1 is MNHNS and CDR2 SASEGT. Trimming cost V 5 bases and J 6 bases, with 14 bases left between them. CDR3 length: 14 amino acids. CDR3: CASSPPGRINEQFF. The DNA for the CDR3 is TGTGCCAGCAGTCCCCCGGGACGGATCAATGAGCAGTTCTTC.

This clonotype showed up just once. CDR3 in DNA: TGTGCCAGCAGCCAAGATTACCAGGGGGCGTCCTACGAGCAGTACTTC. This sequence encodes CASSQDYQGASYEQYF. The rearrangement links TRBV3-1 to TRBJ2-7; 8 bases are a match to TRBD1. V lost 0 bases and J lost 1; bases outside the gene matches: 5. This CDR3 has 16 amino acids. Germline CDR1 is LGHDT and CDR2 is YNNKEL (reference sequence).

The chain employs TRBV4-1 and TRBJ2-1, with 8 bases fitting TRBD2. Looked up from germline, CDR1 is MGHRA and CDR2 is YSYEKL. The CDR3 loop spans 16 amino acids. Trimming cost V 5 bases and J 7 bases; bases outside gene matches: 13. As DNA, the CDR3 is TGCGCCAGCAGCAAATCTGTGGCGGGGGGTTCGAATGAGCAGTTCTTC. It codes for CASSKSVAGGSNEQFF.

This clonotype was detected a few times. This chain links TRBV27 with TRBJ2-1, with 8 bases that match TRBD2. Germline values: CDR1 MNHEY, CDR2 SMNVEV (reference sequence). Trimming took 4 bases from V and 4 from J; bases not matched to a gene: 3. The CDR3 has 14 residues. The CDR3 nucleotides read TGTGCCAGCAGTTCTAGCGGGCCATACAATGAGCAGTTCTTC. Protein sequence: CASSSSGPYNEQFF.

The gene calls are TRBV28 and TRBJ2-1; TRBD2 matches at 12 bases. J lost 7 bases, V lost 8 bases, and 3 bases had no gene match. This CDR3 is built from 13 residues. Germline values: CDR1 MDHEN, CDR2 SYDVKM. For the CDR3, the DNA is TGTGCCAGCGAAGGGACTAGCGGGAATGAGCAGTTCTTC. Its protein is CASEGTSGNEQFF.

This clonotype was observed a few times. CDR3 DNA: TGTGCCAGTCGAACAGGGACCGGGGAGCTGTTTTTT. Its translation is CASRTGTGELFF. The chain joins TRBV19 to TRBJ2-2; D may be TRBD1 (6 bases). The ends were cut back, 8 bases at V and 5 bases at J, with 9 bases in the middle. Germline CDR1 is LNHDA and CDR2 is SQIVND (reference sequence). This CDR3 has 12 amino acids.

The chain carries TRBV3-1 and TRBJ2-5; D gene unclear. Per germline, CDR1 LGHDT and CDR2 YNNKEL (reference sequence). Between the trimmed V and J ends, which lost 0 bases and 1 base, there was a span of 12 bases. CDR3 size: 16 residues. CDR3 sequence (DNA): TGTGCCAGCAGCCAAGATATTGTCCCCAGCCAAGAGACCCAGTACTTC. Translated, it gives CASSQDIVPSQETQYF.

The chain joins TRBV12-3 or TRBV12-4 to TRBJ1-2; 9 positions agree with TRBD1. V shed 3 bases, J shed 6 bases, and the junction held 32 bases outside the gene matches. CDR3 size: 23 residues. CDR3 DNA: TGTGCCAGCAGTTTCCAATTGCCGACAGGGGGTGGAGAAAACGCAGGTCAGCGAGATGGCTACACCTTC. This sequence encodes CASSFQLPTGGGENAGQRDGYTF.

The genes are TRBV6-2 or TRBV6-3 and TRBJ2-7; D is possibly TRBD1 (6 bases). The V and J ends lost 9 bases and 2 bases respectively, with 17 bases between them. Germline values: CDR1 MNHEY, CDR2 SVGEGT. The CDR3 is made up of 14 amino acids. In DNA form, the CDR3 reads TGTGCCAGTCAAATCTCGACAGGAACCTACGAGCAGTACTTC. It translates to CASQISTGTYEQYF.

J is TRBJ1-2 and V is TRBV27; 9 bases map to TRBD1. V was pared by 1 base and J by 8 bases, with 5 bases of the junction left unmatched. This CDR3 region has 14 residues. CDR1 MNHEY and CDR2 SMNVEV come from the germline V gene (reference sequence). The chain's CDR3 is CASSLLQGARGYTF. The CDR3, as DNA: TGTGCCAGCAGTTTATTACAGGGGGCAAGGGGCTACACCTTC.

This chain uses TRBV2 with TRBJ2-3; perhaps TRBD1 as D (6 bases). V shed 4 bases and J shed 1 base, with 9 bases lying between them. Germline assignment: CDR1 SNHLY and CDR2 FYNNEI. The CDR3 is made up of 14 amino acids. For the CDR3, the DNA is TGTGCCAGCAGTGGGGCAGGGGGCACAGATACGCAGTATTTT. It encodes CASSGAGGTDTQYF.

The V and J genes are TRBV30 and TRBJ2-6; D unclear. CDR3 length: 14 residues. CDR1 and CDR2 from the germline V gene are GTSNPN and SVGIG (reference sequence). The V gene lost 6 bases and the J gene lost 2 bases, with 11 bases spanning the gap. The CDR3 sequence is CACPATTGANVLTF. DNA for the CDR3: TGTGCCTGCCCGGCAACGACTGGGGCCAACGTCCTGACTTTC.

The chain carries TRBV4-1 and TRBJ2-1; 7 bases align to TRBD2. The J segment lost 0 bases and the V segment lost 0 bases, leaving 5 bases of the junction unmatched. The CDR3 consists of 17 residues. CDR1 is MGHRA, CDR2 YSYEKL, per germline. The CDR3 DNA sequence: TGCGCCAGCAGCCAAGATCGGCTAGCGGCCTCCTACAATGAGCAGTTCTTC. This encodes CASSQDRLAASYNEQFF.

The V gene is TRBV2, the J gene TRBJ2-3, with TRBD1 matching 7 bases. Trimming removed 10 bases from V and 5 bases from J; junction bases left unmatched: 6. There are 12 residues in the CDR3. Per the germline V gene, CDR1 is SNHLY and CDR2 is FYNNEI. This CDR3 reads CATSTGRDTQYF. The DNA of the CDR3 is TGTGCCACTTCGACAGGGCGAGATACGCAGTATTTT.

V and J are TRBV2 and TRBJ2-1, with D perhaps TRBD1 or TRBD2 (6 bases each). Germline CDR1 SNHLY, CDR2 FYNNEI. Trimming took off 7 bases at V and 7 bases at J, with 11 bases between the two ends. The CDR3 covers 12 residues. The CDR3 DNA reads as TGTGCCAGCATGAGGAGGGGGAATGAGCAGTTCTTC. Translation: CASMRRGNEQFF. Variable domain in full (rest from reference TRBV2 and TRBJ2-1): EPEVTQTPSHQVTQMGQEVILRCVPISNHLYFYWYRQILGQKVEFLVSFYNNEISEKSEIFDDQFSVERPDGSNFTLKIRSTKLEDSAMYFCASMRRGNEQFFGPGTRLTVL.

The gene calls are TRBV20-1 and TRBJ1-1; D possibly corresponds to TRBD1 (5 bases). In germline, CDR1 is DFQATT, CDR2 SNEGSKA (reference sequence). The germline V and J ends were trimmed by 3 bases and 4 bases, with 15 bases remaining between them. The CDR3 loop spans 14 amino acids. The DNA for the CDR3 is TGCAGTGCTAGGGGAGGGACGGGGACCACTGAAGCTTTCTTT. Translated: CSARGGTGTTEAFF.

In its sample, this clonotype was seen a few times. The DNA for the CDR3 is TGTGCCAGCAGTTTCCCTGGCACCGGGGAGCTGTTTTTT. This sequence encodes CASSFPGTGELFF. This chain uses TRBV27 with TRBJ2-2, with D hard to call. The CDR3 is 13 amino acids. V was clipped by 3 bases and J by 4 bases, with 6 bases between them. In germline, CDR1 is MNHEY, CDR2 SMNVEV (reference sequence).

The V gene is TRBV6-6, the J gene TRBJ2-7; D assignment may be TRBD1 or TRBD2 (5 bases each). Germline assignment: CDR1 MNHNY and CDR2 SVGAGI (reference sequence). This CDR3 spans 14 amino acids. V lost 2 bases to trimming and J lost 5 bases, with 13 bases between them. The CDR3 spells CASSYRDGLDEQYF. CDR3 bases: TGTGCCAGCAGTTACAGGGACGGACTCGACGAGCAGTACTTC.

A single count supports this clonotype. This chain connects TRBV6-5 to TRBJ2-2; no clear D. CDR3 length: 17 amino acids. Germline-derived CDR1 and CDR2 are MNHEY and SVGAGI. V lost 0 bases and J 3 bases, leaving 14 bases between the germline ends. This CDR3 reads CASSYSTLAVYTGELFF. The DNA of the CDR3 is TGTGCCAGCAGTTACTCGACATTGGCAGTCTACACCGGGGAGCTGTTTTTT.

This rearrangement joins TRBV19 to TRBJ2-1; TRBD2 agrees at 13 bases. This CDR3 is 15 amino acids long. The ends lost 6 bases at V and 8 bases at J; junction bases unmatched: 7. Germline V CDR1 and CDR2: LNHDA, SQIVND (reference sequence). In DNA form, the CDR3 reads TGTGCCAGTAGAAATGGACTAGCGGGGGATCATGAGCAGTTCTTC. Its translation: CASRNGLAGDHEQFF.

V and J are TRBV5-8 and TRBJ2-2; 10 positions agree with TRBD2. With V trimmed by 4 bases and J by 5 bases, 8 bases remained unmatched. This CDR3 is 16 amino acids long. CDR1 is SGHTS and CDR2 is YDEGEE in the germline V gene. Here the CDR3 DNA reads TGTGCCAGCAGCGCCTCCGGGACTAGCGTGACCGGGGAGCTGTTTTTT. It specifies CASSASGTSVTGELFF.

The rearrangement joins TRBV5-1 to TRBJ2-3; D call uncertain. The CDR3 contains 12 residues. Trimming pared 1 base from V and 4 bases from J, leaving 4 bases between. CDR1 and CDR2 from the germline V gene are SGHRS and YFSETQ. CDR3 DNA sequence: TGCGCCAGCAGCTTGTACGCAGATACGCAGTATTTT. Protein: CASSLYADTQYF.

This chain connects TRBV7-9 to TRBJ1-1, with D perhaps matching TRBD1 (5 bases). CDR3 size: 14 residues. The germline V gene has CDR1 SEHNR and CDR2 FQNEAQ (reference sequence). Deletions cut 4 bases from V and 6 bases from J, with 15 bases between. CDR3 sequence: CASSYIKRQSEAFF. Written as DNA, the CDR3 is TGTGCCAGCAGCTACATCAAGAGACAGTCTGAAGCTTTCTTT. The full variable domain, in which reference TRBV7-9 and TRBJ1-1 provide the parts outside the CDR3, is DTGVSQNPRHKITKRGQNVTFRCDPISEHNRLYWYRQTLGQGPEFLTYFQNEAQLEKSRLLSDRFSAERPKGSFSTLEIQRTEQGDSAMYLCASSYIKRQSEAFFGQGTRLTVV.

This clonotype was seen only a few times. This chain connects TRBV20-1 to TRBJ2-1; the match to TRBD2 covers 8 bases. CDR3 length: 13 residues. CDR1 and CDR2 (germline): DFQATT, SNEGSKA (reference sequence). V lost 5 bases to trimming and J lost 6 bases; unmatched junction nucleotides: 6. CDR3 in amino acids: CSAPGTSINEQFF. The CDR3 nucleotides read TGCAGTGCTCCCGGGACTAGTATCAATGAGCAGTTCTTC.

The CDR3 DNA sequence: TGTGCCAGCAAACCCGGGACAGGGGGCTACGAGCAGTACTTC. This codes for CASKPGTGGYEQYF. The chain has TRBV27 and TRBJ2-7; 11 positions agree with TRBD1. Germline V gene sequence: CDR1 MNHEY, CDR2 SMNVEV (reference sequence). V gave up 7 bases and J gave up 3 bases; unmatched junction bases: 5. The CDR3 is 14 amino acids.

This rearrangement joins TRBV27 to TRBJ2-1; 11 bases map to TRBD1. The CDR3 totals 15 residues. Trimming took 4 bases from V and 9 from J; bases not matched to a gene: 8. Germline CDR1 and CDR2: MNHEY and SMNVEV (reference sequence). The CDR3 nucleotides are TGTGCCAGCAGTTCCGGGACAGGGGGAATGGGTGAGCAGTTCTTC. Encoded protein: CASSSGTGGMGEQFF.

This rearrangement joins TRBV6-2 or TRBV6-3 to TRBJ2-3; tentatively, D is TRBD2 (6 bases). This CDR3 spans 14 amino acids. Germline CDR1 reads MNHEY; CDR2 reads SVGEGT. V lost 2 bases and J lost 0, with 6 bases in between. CDR3 in amino acids: CASSYLASTDTQYF. The CDR3 DNA is TGTGCCAGCAGTTACCTAGCGAGCACAGATACGCAGTATTTT.

V gene TRBV5-1 combines with J gene TRBJ2-7; 7 bases align to TRBD1. Trimming took 4 bases from V and 4 from J; bases not matched to a gene: 8. This CDR3 spans 14 amino acids. Germline lookup yields CDR1 SGHRS and CDR2 YFSETQ. CDR3 coding DNA: TGCGCCAGCAGCCCGGGGACAGTCGGATACGAGCAGTACTTC. Amino acid sequence: CASSPGTVGYEQYF.

V and J are TRBV25-1 and TRBJ2-5; 11 positions agree with TRBD1. CDR3 length equals 14 residues. J was trimmed by 4 bases and V by 5 bases; bases with no gene match: 3. CDR1 is MGHDK and CDR2 is SYGVNS in the germline V gene. The CDR3 is CASSRTGGAETQYF. CDR3 nucleotide sequence: TGTGCCAGCAGTCGGACAGGGGGCGCAGAGACCCAGTACTTC.

The V and J genes are TRBV3-1 and TRBJ1-1; perhaps TRBD1 as D (6 bases). The ends were cut back, 0 bases at V and 5 bases at J, with 10 bases in the middle. The CDR3 contains 14 residues. The germline V gene has CDR1 LGHDT and CDR2 YNNKEL (reference sequence). The CDR3 bases are TGTGCCAGCAGCCAAGATGCCAGGGGAACTGAAGCTTTCTTT. This translates into CASSQDARGTEAFF.